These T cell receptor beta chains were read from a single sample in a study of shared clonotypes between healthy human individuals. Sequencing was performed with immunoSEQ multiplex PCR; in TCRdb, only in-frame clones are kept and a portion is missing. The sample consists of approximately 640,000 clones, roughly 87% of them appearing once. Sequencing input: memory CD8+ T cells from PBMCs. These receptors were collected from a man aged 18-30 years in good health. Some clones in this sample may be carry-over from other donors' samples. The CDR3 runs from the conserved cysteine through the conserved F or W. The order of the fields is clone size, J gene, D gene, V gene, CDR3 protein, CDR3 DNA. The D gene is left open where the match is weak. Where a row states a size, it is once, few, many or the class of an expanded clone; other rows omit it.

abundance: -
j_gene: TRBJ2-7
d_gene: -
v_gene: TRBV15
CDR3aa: CATSGYPSYEQYF
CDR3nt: TGTGCCACCAGCGGTTACCCTTCCTACGAGCAGTACTTC

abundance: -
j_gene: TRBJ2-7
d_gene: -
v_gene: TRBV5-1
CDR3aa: CASQDGYEQYF
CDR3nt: TGCGCCAGCCAGGACGGTTACGAGCAGTACTTC

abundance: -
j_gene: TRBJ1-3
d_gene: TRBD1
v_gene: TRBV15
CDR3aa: CATSDRGGGNTIYF
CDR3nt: TGTGCCACCAGCGACCGAGGGGGCGGAAACACCATATATTTT

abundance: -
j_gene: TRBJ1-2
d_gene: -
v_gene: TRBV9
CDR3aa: CASSPRIVNYGYTF
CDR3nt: TGTGCCAGCAGCCCTCGTATAGTGAACTATGGCTACACCTTC

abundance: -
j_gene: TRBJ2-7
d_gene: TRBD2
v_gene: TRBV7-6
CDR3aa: CASSLGGLAGAAYEQYF
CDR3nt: TGTGCCAGCAGCCTGGGGGGACTAGCGGGAGCCGCCTACGAGCAGTACTTC

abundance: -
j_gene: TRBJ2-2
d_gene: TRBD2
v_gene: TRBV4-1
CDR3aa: CASSYVVGRENTGELFF
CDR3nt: TGCGCCAGCAGCTACGTGGTCGGGAGGGAAAACACCGGGGAGCTGTTTTTT

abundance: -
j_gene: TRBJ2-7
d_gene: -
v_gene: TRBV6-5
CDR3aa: CASRDTEQYF
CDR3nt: TGTGCCAGCAGGGACACCGAGCAGTACTTC

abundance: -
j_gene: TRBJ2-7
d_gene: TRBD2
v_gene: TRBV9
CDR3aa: CASSVNREGSSYEQYF
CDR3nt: TGTGCCAGCAGCGTAAATAGGGAGGGGAGCTCCTACGAGCAGTACTTC

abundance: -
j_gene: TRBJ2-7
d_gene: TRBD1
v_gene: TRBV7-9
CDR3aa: CASSSAGTGAKFISYEQYF
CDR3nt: TGTGCCAGCAGCTCCGCGGGGACAGGGGCCAAGTTTATCTCCTACGAGCAGTACTTC

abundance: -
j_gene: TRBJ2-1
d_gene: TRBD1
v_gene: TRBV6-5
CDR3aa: CASSTGGNEQFF
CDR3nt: TGTGCCAGCAGTACAGGGGGCAATGAGCAGTTCTTC

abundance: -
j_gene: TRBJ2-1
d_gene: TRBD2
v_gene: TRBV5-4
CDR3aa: CASSLSRLAANEQFF
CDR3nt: TGTGCCAGCAGCTTGTCCCGACTAGCGGCCAATGAGCAGTTCTTC

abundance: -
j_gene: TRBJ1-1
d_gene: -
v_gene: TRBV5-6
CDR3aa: CASSLAPRSTEAFF
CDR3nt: TGTGCCAGCAGCTTGGCCCCCCGGAGCACTGAAGCTTTCTTT

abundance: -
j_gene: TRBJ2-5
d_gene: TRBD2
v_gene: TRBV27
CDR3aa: CASSTTYREGSLTQYF
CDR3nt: TGTGCCAGCAGCACCACATATCGGGAGGGCTCTTTGACCCAGTACTTC

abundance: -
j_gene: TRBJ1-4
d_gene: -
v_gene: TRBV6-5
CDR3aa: CALGGDANEKLFF
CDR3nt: TGTGCCCTGGGGGGGGATGCTAATGAAAAACTGTTTTTT

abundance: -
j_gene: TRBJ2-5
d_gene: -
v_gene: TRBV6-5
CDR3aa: CAAGFGETQYF
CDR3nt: TGTGCCGCAGGGTTCGGAGAGACCCAGTACTTC

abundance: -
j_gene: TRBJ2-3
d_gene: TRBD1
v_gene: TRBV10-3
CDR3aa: CAIRDGDRGIADTQYF
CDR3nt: TGTGCCATCAGAGACGGGGACAGGGGTATCGCAGATACGCAGTATTTT

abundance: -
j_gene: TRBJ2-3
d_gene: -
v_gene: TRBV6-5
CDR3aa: CASSGLGTDTQYF
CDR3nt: TGTGCCAGCTCAGGACTGGGGACAGATACGCAGTATTTT

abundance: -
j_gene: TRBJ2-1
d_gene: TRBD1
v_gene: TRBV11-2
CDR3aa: CASSLGTGGQFF
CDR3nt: TGTGCCAGCAGCCTCGGGACAGGGGGGCAGTTCTTC

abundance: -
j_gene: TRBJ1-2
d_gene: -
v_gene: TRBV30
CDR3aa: CAWSVLADGYTF
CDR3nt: TGTGCCTGGAGTGTACTGGCGGATGGCTACACCTTC

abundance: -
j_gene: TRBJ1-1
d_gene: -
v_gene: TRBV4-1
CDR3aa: CASSPSGLGQGMTEAFF
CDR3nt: TGCGCCAGCAGCCCTTCTGGTTTGGGGCAGGGGATGACTGAAGCTTTCTTT

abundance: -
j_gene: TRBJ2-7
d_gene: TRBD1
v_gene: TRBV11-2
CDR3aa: CASSLLSLGTAPYEQYF
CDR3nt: TGTGCCAGCAGCTTACTGTCTTTGGGGACAGCGCCCTACGAGCAGTACTTC

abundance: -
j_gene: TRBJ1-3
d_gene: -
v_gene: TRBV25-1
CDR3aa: CASQESRGFSGNTIYF
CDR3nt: TGTGCCAGTCAAGAGAGCAGGGGATTCTCTGGAAACACCATATATTTT

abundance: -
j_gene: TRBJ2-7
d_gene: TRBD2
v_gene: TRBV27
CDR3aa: CASSLSTSVGYEQYF
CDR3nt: TGTGCCAGCAGTTTATCGACTAGCGTTGGCTACGAGCAGTACTTC

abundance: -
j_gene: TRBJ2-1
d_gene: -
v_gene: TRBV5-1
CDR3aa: CASSFHTGIEQFF
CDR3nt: TGCGCCAGCAGCTTTCACACCGGAATTGAGCAGTTCTTC

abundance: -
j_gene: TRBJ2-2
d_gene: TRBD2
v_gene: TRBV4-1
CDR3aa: CASSQPGLGTGELFF
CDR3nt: TGCGCCAGCAGCCAGCCGGGACTAGGCACCGGGGAGCTGTTTTTT

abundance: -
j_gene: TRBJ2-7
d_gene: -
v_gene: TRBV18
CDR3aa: CASSPPGEQVLYYEQYF
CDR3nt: TGTGCCAGCTCACCACCCGGCGAACAGGTCCTGTACTACGAGCAGTACTTC

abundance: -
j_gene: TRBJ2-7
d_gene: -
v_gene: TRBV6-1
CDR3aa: CASSVGYDPYEQYF
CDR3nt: TGTGCCAGCAGTGTCGGGTATGATCCCTACGAGCAGTACTTC

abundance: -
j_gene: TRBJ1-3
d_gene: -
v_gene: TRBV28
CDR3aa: CASSLTGHSGNTIYF
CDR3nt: TGTGCCAGCAGTTTAACGGGGCACTCTGGAAACACCATATATTTT

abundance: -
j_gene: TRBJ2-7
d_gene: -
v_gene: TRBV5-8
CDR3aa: CASSFGGQPPNYEQYF
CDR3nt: TGTGCCAGCAGCTTCGGGGGACAACCTCCTAACTACGAGCAGTACTTC

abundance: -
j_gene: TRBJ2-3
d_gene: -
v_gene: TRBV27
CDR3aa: CASSSAHDTDTQYF
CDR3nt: TGTGCCAGCAGTTCCGCTCACGACACAGATACGCAGTATTTT

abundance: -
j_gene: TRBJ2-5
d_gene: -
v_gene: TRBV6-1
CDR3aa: CASSEARWGPAETQYF
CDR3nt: TGTGCCAGCAGTGAAGCGCGATGGGGGCCGGCGGAGACCCAGTACTTC

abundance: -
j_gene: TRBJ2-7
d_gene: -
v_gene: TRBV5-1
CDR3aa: CASSLEPTFAYEQYF
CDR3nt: TGCGCCAGCAGCTTGGAGCCGACATTCGCCTACGAGCAGTACTTC

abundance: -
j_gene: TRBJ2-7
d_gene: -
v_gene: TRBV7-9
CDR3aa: CASSPLSSYEQYF
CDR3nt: TGTGCCAGCAGCCCCTTATCCTCCTACGAGCAGTACTTC

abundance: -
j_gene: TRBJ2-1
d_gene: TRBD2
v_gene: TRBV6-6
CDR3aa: CASSETSGSGVEQFF
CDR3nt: TGTGCCAGCAGCGAGACTAGCGGGAGTGGGGTTGAGCAGTTCTTC

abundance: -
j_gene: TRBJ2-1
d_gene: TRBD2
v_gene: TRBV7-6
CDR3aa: CASSLLGLAEYNEQFF
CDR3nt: TGTGCCAGCAGCTTACTGGGACTAGCGGAATACAATGAGCAGTTCTTC

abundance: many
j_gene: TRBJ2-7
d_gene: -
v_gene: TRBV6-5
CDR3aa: CASSYSITFEQYF
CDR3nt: TGTGCCAGCAGTTACTCGATTACTTTCGAGCAGTACTTC

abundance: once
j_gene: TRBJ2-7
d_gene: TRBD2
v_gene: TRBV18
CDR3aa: CASSPASGSHYEQYF
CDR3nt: TGTGCCAGCTCACCAGCTAGCGGGAGCCACTACGAGCAGTACTTC

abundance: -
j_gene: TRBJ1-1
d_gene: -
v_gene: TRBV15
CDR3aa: CATSFGVGTTEAFF
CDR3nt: TGTGCCACCAGCTTCGGGGTGGGGACCACTGAAGCTTTCTTT

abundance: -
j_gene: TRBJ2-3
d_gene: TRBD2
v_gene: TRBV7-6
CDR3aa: CASSLGVAGGSTDTQYF
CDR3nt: TGTGCCAGCAGCTTAGGAGTAGCGGGAGGATCCACAGATACGCAGTATTTT

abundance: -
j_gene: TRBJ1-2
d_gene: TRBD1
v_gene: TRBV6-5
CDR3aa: CASTPLRGKGYGYTF
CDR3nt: TGTGCCAGCACCCCCCTCAGGGGGAAGGGCTATGGCTACACCTTC

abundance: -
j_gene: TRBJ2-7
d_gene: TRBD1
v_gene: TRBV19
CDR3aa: CASSIGLTGGYEQYF
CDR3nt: TGTGCCAGTAGTATAGGTTTGACAGGGGGCTACGAGCAGTACTTC

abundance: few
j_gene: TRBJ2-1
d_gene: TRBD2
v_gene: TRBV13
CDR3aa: CASTPAGTSGSDEQFF
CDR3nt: TGTGCCAGCACCCCAGCCGGGACTAGCGGGAGCGATGAGCAGTTCTTC

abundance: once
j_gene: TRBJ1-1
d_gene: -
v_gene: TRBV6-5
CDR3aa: CASSYSSGGTEAFF
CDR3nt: TGTGCCAGCAGTTACTCGAGCGGGGGCACTGAAGCTTTCTTT

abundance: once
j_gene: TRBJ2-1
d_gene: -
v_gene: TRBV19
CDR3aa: CASSAWGPYNEQFF
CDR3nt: TGTGCCAGTAGTGCCTGGGGCCCCTACAATGAGCAGTTCTTC

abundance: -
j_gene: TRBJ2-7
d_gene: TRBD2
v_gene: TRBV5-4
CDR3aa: CASSRTSGSYEQYF
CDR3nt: TGTGCCAGCAGCCGGACTAGCGGGAGCTACGAGCAGTACTTC

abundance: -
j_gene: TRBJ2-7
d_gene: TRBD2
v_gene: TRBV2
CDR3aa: CASSEASLAGGAYEQYF
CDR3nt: TGTGCCAGCAGTGAAGCCTCACTAGCGGGAGGCGCCTACGAGCAGTACTTC

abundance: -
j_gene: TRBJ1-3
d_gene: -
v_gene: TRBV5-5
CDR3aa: CASSFLGISSGNTIYF
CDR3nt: TGTGCCAGCAGCTTTCTCGGGATCTCCTCTGGAAACACCATATATTTT

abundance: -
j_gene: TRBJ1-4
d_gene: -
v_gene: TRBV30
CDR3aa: CAWSWTADLTNEKLFF
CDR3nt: TGTGCCTGGAGTTGGACGGCAGACTTAACTAATGAAAAACTGTTTTTT

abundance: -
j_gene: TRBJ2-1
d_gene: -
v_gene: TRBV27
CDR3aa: CASSPYLDHRVNEQFF
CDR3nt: TGTGCCAGCAGTCCTTATCTTGACCACCGGGTGAATGAGCAGTTCTTC

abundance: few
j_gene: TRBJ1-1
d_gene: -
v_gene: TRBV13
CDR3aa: CASSLVSGSPNTEAFF
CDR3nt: TGTGCCAGCAGCTTAGTGTCGGGCTCTCCGAACACTGAAGCTTTCTTT

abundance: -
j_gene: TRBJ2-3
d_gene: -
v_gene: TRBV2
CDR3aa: CASSESRDSTDTQYF
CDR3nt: TGTGCCAGCAGTGAGTCCAGGGATAGCACAGATACGCAGTATTTT

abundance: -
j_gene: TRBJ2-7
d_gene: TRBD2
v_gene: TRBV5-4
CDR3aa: CASSLGLAENYEQYF
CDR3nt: TGTGCCAGCAGCTTGGGACTAGCGGAGAACTACGAGCAGTACTTC